Here is one T cell receptor beta chain with its context. This CDR3 has 14 amino acids. The V gene's germline CDR1 is LNHDA and CDR2 SQIVND (reference sequence). V was pared by 3 bases and J by 1 base, with 10 bases between. These data originate in a study of blood T cell repertoires in COVID-19. Background on the study: The samples span acute and convalescent COVID-19 from the United States, Italy and Spain.

Some clones are missing from TCRdb's copy, which holds only in-frame ones; the method was immunoSEQ multiplex PCR. This table has about 140,000 clones, 75% to 85% appearing once. The sequenced sample consisted of peripheral blood. This clonotype was sampled from a man between 65 and 85 years old who had recovered from COVID-19. The genes are TRBV19 and TRBJ2-7; perhaps TRBD2 as D (6 bases). CDR3 DNA sequence: TGTGCCAGTAGTATCCGGGAGCGGTCCTACGAGCAGTACTTC. This codes for CASSIRERSYEQYF.